The T cell receptor beta chain described here comes from a study of identical twins. Unique molecular identifiers were present on cDNA, and template switching added a universal primer site. TCRdb reanalysed the 5' RACE reads using MiXCR and keeps one entry per CDR3 protein. The sample holds 150,000 or so distinct CDR3 sequences; under 4.5% are singletons and the top ten take more than 7%. This clonotype has at least ten counts. The CDR3 spans 14 residues. V dropped 1 base and J dropped 1 base, with 10 bases sitting between them. Germline CDR1 is DFQATT and CDR2 is SNEGSKA (reference sequence). Sequencing was done on a sample of memory T cells sorted from blood. This clonotype originated in a man aged 18-30 years in good health. The rearrangement links TRBV20-1 to TRBJ2-5; D could derive from TRBD1 or TRBD2 (5 bases each). In DNA form, the CDR3 reads TGCAGTGCTAGAGGAGGGGCAGGCCAAGAGACCCAGTACTTC. It specifies CSARGGAGQETQYF.